The 2 T cell receptor beta chains below come from one sample, sequenced in a study of shared clonotypes between healthy human individuals. Assay: immunoSEQ multiplex PCR; the TCRdb copy retains only in-frame clones and omits some. Of over a million clones in the sample, around 74% were seen once. Source material: memory CD4+ T cells sorted from blood. Subset denoted: CD45RA-negative fraction. The source is a man between 18 and 35 years old in good health.

This clone appeared a few times. The rearrangement links TRBV7-2 to TRBJ2-7, with 8 positions matching TRBD2. Trimming at V came to 1 base and at J to 5 bases, leaving 4 bases not matched to a gene. Germline CDR1 and CDR2: SGHTA and FQGNSA. The CDR3 has 14 residues. CDR3 nucleotides: TGTGCCAGCAGCTTAGAGCGGGAGTTAAACGAGCAGTACTTC. Encoded protein: CASSLERELNEQYF.

This clone was counted a single time. The genes are TRBV2 and TRBJ1-3; 7 bases map to TRBD1. V was clipped by 6 bases and J by 0 bases; unmatched bases: 8. This CDR3 contains 16 residues. Germline lookup yields CDR1 SNHLY and CDR2 FYNNEI. The CDR3 bases are TGTGCCAGCAGGGGACAGCTCGTTCGCTCTGGAAACACCATATATTTT. Residues: CASRGQLVRSGNTIYF.